This T cell receptor beta chain was identified during a study of blood T cells in healthy people across ages. The study, taken as a whole, reports: Relative to aged donors, long-lived donors carried more naive CD4+ cells and displayed higher diversity.

The second PCR ran roughly 7 to 12 cycles with a sample-barcoded 5' primer and J-beta primers. TCRdb re-called the 5' RACE reads with MiXCR, one entry per CDR3 protein. The repertoire includes about 930,000 distinct CDR3 sequences, just under 30% of them detected once, and roughly 10% sits in the top ten. About this clonotype: What it binds is unknown.

The same data also went into a second study, on T cells of mothers and their children. That study adds: A few healthy Caucasian mothers gave samples, and so did their six children. Per child, about 2.8 million TCR beta CDR3 reads were obtained, against over 10 million per mother.

The sample consisted of blood. This TCR was sampled from a woman aged 40 to 49 in good health.

As DNA, the CDR3 is TGTACCAGCAGCCAGGGACTAGGAGGCAATGAGCAGTTCTTC. Protein: CTSSQGLGGNEQFF. J is TRBJ2-1 and V is TRBV7-2, with TRBD2 identical over 8 bases. V lost 5 bases, J lost 6 bases, and 6 bases stayed unmatched. The CDR3 extends over 14 amino acids. Germline-derived CDR1 and CDR2 are SGHTA and FQGNSA.